The sequence of this T cell receptor beta chain was determined in a study of blood T cells in healthy people across ages. Germline loops: CDR1 SEHNR, CDR2 FQNEAQ (reference sequence). V lost 5 bases and J lost 0, with 15 bases in between. The CDR3 sequence is 16 residues long. Alongside a J-beta primer mix, a sample-barcoded 5' primer served in a second PCR lasting about 7 to 12 cycles. TCRdb redid the calling of the 5' RACE reads with MiXCR, one entry per CDR3 protein. The sample gives under 1,000,000 distinct CDR3 sequences, about 36% of which show up once; roughly 13% is in the top ten. Sequenced input: blood. The chain has TRBV7-9 and TRBJ2-3, with a weak D call TRBD1 (6 bases). The clonotype was recovered from a man between 18 and 29 years old in good health. CDR3: CASSRPTGKSTDTQYF. In DNA, the CDR3 is TGTGCCAGCAGCCGCCCTACAGGGAAGAGCACAGATACGCAGTATTTT.